The rows below give T cell receptor beta chains drawn from one sample of a study of CD8 T cells in Susac syndrome. TCRdb ran MiXCR on the immunoSEQ multiplex PCR reads and lists one entry per CDR3 protein. The sample carries about 100,000 distinct CDR3 sequences, 95% recorded once. The sample consisted of CD8+ T cells from PBMCs. These receptors all come from a human donor with Susac syndrome. Both conserved end residues are part of each CDR3. D genes are given only for firm matches. Some rows mark clone size as missing; the rest say once, few, many or name a class of expanded clone.

V	size	D	J	CDR3	DNA
TRBV19	NA	NA	TRBJ2-7	CASSMGGGPYEQYF	TGTGCCAGTAGTATGGGCGGCGGCCCCTACGAGCAGTACTTC
TRBV5-4	NA	TRBD1	TRBJ2-1	CASSPRQGRYNEQFF	TGTGCCAGCAGCCCCCGACAGGGCCGCTACAATGAGCAGTTCTTC
TRBV9	NA	NA	TRBJ1-1	CASSAEGTRDTEAFF	TGTGCCAGCAGCGCAGAGGGGACACGGGACACTGAAGCTTTCTTT
TRBV29-1	NA	TRBD1	TRBJ1-2	CSVEAQDRTYGYTF	TGCAGCGTTGAAGCCCAGGACAGGACCTATGGCTACACCTTC
TRBV3-1	NA	NA	TRBJ2-7	CASSFRDKTYEQYF	TGTGCCAGCAGCTTCCGGGACAAAACCTACGAGCAGTACTTC
TRBV24-1	NA	NA	TRBJ2-1	CATSEPGHNEQFF	TGTGCCACCAGTGAGCCGGGGCACAATGAGCAGTTCTTC
TRBV19	NA	NA	TRBJ2-3	CASSTGTDTQYF	TGTGCCAGTAGCACAGGGACAGATACGCAGTATTTT
TRBV10-3	NA	TRBD2	TRBJ2-2	CAISVAGVTGELFF	TGTGCCATCAGTGTTGCGGGAGTTACCGGGGAGCTGTTTTTT
TRBV20-1	once	TRBD1	TRBJ2-7	CSAKESGQGLYEQYF	TGCAGTGCAAAGGAGTCGGGACAGGGCCTTTACGAGCAGTACTTC
TRBV6-6	NA	NA	TRBJ1-2	CASSQAVEGNYGYTF	TGTGCCAGCAGCCAGGCAGTCGAGGGGAACTATGGCTACACCTTC
TRBV5-6	NA	TRBD1	TRBJ2-7	CASSQKDRYEQYF	TGTGCCAGCAGCCAGAAGGACAGGTACGAGCAGTACTTC
TRBV9	NA	NA	TRBJ2-1	CASSFTNNEQFF	TGTGCCAGCAGCTTTACGAACAATGAGCAGTTCTTC
TRBV29-1	NA	NA	TRBJ2-1	CSVELRNEQFF	TGCAGCGTTGAACTTAGAAATGAGCAGTTCTTC
TRBV7-8	NA	TRBD1	TRBJ2-7	CASSPEGQGLYEQYF	TGTGCCAGCAGCCCCGAGGGACAGGGGCTATACGAGCAGTACTTC
TRBV29-1	NA	NA	TRBJ1-2	CSVGDAGAVGYTF	TGCAGCGTTGGAGATGCAGGGGCGGTTGGCTACACCTTC
TRBV9	NA	NA	TRBJ1-5	CASSETINQPQHF	TGTGCCAGCAGCGAAACCATCAATCAGCCCCAGCATTTT
TRBV9	NA	NA	TRBJ2-6	CASSVAGANVLTF	TGTGCCAGCAGCGTAGCTGGGGCCAACGTCCTGACTTTC
TRBV9	NA	TRBD2	TRBJ2-7	CASSATGTSGYEQYF	TGTGCCAGCAGCGCTACCGGGACTAGCGGCTACGAGCAGTACTTC
TRBV29-1	NA	NA	TRBJ2-7	CSVEGIPGGSYEQYF	TGCAGCGTTGAAGGAATCCCCGGGGGAAGCTACGAGCAGTACTTC
TRBV14	NA	TRBD2	TRBJ2-7	CASSLGGDREQYF	TGTGCCAGCAGCCTCGGGGGGGATCGAGAGCAGTACTTC
TRBV27	NA	TRBD1	TRBJ2-7	CASSSIKGQGVLGPYEQYF	TGTGCCAGCAGTTCTATAAAGGGACAGGGAGTACTTGGGCCCTACGAGCAGTACTTC
TRBV9	NA	NA	TRBJ1-1	CASSAGGLGNTEAFF	TGTGCCAGCAGCGCGGGGGGGCTCGGGAACACTGAAGCTTTCTTT
TRBV7-9	NA	NA	TRBJ2-2	CASTPGSGFGGELFF	TGTGCCAGCACCCCAGGGTCTGGATTCGGTGGGGAGCTGTTTTTT
TRBV5-1	NA	NA	TRBJ1-2	CASSPSMANYGYTF	TGCGCCAGCAGCCCGTCAATGGCTAACTATGGCTACACCTTC
TRBV11-2	NA	NA	TRBJ2-7	CASSYLSGGYYEQYF	TGTGCCAGCAGTTATCTCAGCGGCGGCTACTACGAGCAGTACTTC
TRBV9	NA	NA	TRBJ2-3	CASSVFQKDTQYF	TGTGCCAGCAGCGTATTCCAGAAAGATACGCAGTATTTT
TRBV20-1	NA	NA	TRBJ1-2	CSASTNYGYTF	TGCAGTGCTTCCACTAACTATGGCTACACCTTC
TRBV24-1	NA	NA	TRBJ2-5	CATRPTGAGETQYF	TGTGCCACCCGGCCCACCGGGGCGGGAGAGACCCAGTACTTC
TRBV29-1	NA	NA	TRBJ1-1	CSVDGESEAFF	TGCAGCGTTGATGGGGAATCTGAAGCTTTCTTT
TRBV5-1	NA	NA	TRBJ2-1	CASGPHNEQFF	TGCGCCTCGGGGCCCCACAATGAGCAGTTCTTC
TRBV2	NA	TRBD1	TRBJ2-7	CATRQGVLGYEQYF	TGTGCCACCCGACAGGGGGTACTCGGCTACGAGCAGTACTTC
TRBV3-1	once	NA	TRBJ2-3	CASSPHHGDTQYF	TGTGCCAGCAGCCCTCACCATGGAGATACGCAGTATTTT